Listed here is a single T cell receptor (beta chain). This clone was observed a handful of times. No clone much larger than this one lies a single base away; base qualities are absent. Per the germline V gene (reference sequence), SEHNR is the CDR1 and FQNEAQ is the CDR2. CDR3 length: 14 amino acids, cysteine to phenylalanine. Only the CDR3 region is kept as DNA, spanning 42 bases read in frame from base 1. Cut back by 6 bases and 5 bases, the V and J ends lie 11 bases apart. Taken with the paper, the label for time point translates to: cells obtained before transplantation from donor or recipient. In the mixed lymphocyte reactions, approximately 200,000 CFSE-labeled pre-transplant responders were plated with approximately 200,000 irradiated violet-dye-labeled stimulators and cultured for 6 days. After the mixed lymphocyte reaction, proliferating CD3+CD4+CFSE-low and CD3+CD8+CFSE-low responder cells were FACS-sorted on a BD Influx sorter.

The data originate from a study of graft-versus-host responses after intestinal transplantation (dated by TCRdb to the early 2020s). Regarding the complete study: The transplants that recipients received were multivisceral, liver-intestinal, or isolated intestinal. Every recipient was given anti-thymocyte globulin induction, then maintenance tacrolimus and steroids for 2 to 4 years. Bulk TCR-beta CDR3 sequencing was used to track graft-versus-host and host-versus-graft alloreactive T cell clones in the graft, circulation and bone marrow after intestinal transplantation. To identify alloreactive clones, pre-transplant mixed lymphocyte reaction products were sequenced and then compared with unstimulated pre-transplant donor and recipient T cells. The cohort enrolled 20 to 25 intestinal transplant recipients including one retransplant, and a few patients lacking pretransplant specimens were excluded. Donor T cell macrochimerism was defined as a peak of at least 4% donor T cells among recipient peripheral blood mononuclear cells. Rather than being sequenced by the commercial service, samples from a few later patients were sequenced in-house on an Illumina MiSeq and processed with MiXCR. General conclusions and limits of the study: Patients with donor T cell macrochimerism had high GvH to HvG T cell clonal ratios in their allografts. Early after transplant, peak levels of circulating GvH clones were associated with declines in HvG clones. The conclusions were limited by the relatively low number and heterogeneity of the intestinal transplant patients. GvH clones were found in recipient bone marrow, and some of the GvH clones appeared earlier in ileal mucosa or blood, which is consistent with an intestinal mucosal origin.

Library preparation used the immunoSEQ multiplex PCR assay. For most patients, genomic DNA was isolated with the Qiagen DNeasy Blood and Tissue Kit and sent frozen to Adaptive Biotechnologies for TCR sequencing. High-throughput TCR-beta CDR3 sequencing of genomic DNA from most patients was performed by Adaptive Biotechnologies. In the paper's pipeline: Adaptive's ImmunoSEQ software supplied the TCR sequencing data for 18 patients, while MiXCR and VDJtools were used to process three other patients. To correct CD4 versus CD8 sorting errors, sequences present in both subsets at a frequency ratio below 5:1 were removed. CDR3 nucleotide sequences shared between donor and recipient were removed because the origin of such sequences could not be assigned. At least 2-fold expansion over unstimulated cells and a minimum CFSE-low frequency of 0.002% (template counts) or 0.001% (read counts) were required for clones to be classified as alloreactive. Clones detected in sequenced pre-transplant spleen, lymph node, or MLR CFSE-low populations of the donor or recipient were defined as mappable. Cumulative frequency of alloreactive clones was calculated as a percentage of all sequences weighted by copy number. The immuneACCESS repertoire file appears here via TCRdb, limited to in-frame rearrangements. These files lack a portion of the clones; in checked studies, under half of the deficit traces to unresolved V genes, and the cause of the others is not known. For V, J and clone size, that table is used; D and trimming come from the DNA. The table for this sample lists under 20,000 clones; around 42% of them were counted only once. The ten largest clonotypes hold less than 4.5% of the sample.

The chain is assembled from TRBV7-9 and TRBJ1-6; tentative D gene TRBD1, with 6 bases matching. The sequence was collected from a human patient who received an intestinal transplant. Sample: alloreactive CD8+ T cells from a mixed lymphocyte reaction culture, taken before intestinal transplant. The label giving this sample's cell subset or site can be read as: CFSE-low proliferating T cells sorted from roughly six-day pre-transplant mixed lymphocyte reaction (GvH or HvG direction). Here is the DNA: TGTGCCAGCAGGCCGGGGGGGCATAATTCACCCCTCCACTTT. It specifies CASRPGGHNSPLHF. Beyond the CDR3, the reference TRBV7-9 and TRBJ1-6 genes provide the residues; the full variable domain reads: DTGVSQNPRHKITKRGQNVTFRCDPISEHNRLYWYRQTLGQGPEFLTYFQNEAQLEKSRLLSDRFSAERPKGSFSTLEIQRTEQGDSAMYLCASRPGGHNSPLHFGNGTRLTVT.